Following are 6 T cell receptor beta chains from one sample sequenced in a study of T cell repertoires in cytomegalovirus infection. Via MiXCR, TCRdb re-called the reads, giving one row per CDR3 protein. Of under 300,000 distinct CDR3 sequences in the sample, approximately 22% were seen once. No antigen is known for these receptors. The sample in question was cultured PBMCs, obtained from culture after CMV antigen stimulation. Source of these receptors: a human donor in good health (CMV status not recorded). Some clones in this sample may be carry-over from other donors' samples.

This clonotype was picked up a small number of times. CDR3: CASSPWTANSPLHF. CDR3 sequence (DNA): TGCGCCAGCAGCCCCTGGACAGCCAATTCACCCCTCCACTTT. The rearrangement links TRBV4-1 to TRBJ1-6, with D possibly TRBD1 on 6 matching bases. Trimming removed 4 bases from V and 7 bases from J, with 11 bases in between. The CDR3 consists of 14 residues. Germline V gene lookup returns CDR1 MGHRA and CDR2 YSYEKL.

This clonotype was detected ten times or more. CDR3 nucleotides: TGTGCCAGCAGCCACAATACACTAGCGGGAGGCTACACAGATACGCAGTATTTT. Amino acids: CASSHNTLAGGYTDTQYF. This chain connects TRBV7-2 to TRBJ2-3; 12 positions agree with TRBD2. The CDR3 spans 18 residues. The trim removed 5 bases at V and 2 bases at J, leaving 11 bases unmatched. In germline, CDR1 is SGHTA, CDR2 FQGNSA.

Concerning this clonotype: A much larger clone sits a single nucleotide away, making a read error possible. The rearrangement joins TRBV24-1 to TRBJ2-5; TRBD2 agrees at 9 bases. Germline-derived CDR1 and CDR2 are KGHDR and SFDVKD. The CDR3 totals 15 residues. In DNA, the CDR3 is TGTGCCACCTGTGATTTTATGACTAGCGGAGAGACCCAGTACTTC. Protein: CATCDFMTSGETQYF.

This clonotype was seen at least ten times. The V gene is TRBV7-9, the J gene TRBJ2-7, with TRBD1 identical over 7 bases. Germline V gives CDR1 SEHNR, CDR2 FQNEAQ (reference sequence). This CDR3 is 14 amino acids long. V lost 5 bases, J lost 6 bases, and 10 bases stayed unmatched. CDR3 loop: CASSQGPGGREQYF. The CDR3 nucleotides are TGTGCCAGCAGCCAGGGACCAGGGGGACGCGAGCAGTACTTC.

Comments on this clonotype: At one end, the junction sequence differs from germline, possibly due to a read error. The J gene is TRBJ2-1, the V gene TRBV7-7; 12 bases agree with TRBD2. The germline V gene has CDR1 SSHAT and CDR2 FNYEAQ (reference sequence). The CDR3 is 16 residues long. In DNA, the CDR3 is TGTGCTAGCAGCCTCGGGACTAGCGGGCCCTACAATGAGCAGTTCTTC. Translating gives CASSLGTSGPYNEQFF.

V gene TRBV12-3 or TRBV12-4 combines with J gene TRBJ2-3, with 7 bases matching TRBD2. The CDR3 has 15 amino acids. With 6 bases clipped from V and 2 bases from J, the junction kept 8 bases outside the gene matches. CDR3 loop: CASSRRLAITDTQYF. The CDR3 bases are TGTGCCAGCAGCCGGAGACTAGCAATCACAGATACGCAGTATTTT.